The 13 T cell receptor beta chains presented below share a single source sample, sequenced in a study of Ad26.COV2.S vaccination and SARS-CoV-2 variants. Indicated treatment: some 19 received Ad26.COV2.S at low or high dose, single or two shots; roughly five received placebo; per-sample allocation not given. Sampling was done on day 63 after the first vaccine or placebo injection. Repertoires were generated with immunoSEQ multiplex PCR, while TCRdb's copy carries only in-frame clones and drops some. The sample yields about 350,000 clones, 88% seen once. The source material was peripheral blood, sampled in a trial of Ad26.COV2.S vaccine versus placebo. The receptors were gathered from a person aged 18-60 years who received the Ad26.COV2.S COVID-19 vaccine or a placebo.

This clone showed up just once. The CDR3 loop reads CASSYDGDTQYF. In DNA, the CDR3 is TGTGCCAGCAGTTACGATGGAGATACGCAGTATTTT. J is TRBJ2-3 and V is TRBV6-5; D is unresolved. Trimming stripped 2 bases from V and 5 bases from J, with 5 bases between. This CDR3 region has 12 residues. Germline values: CDR1 MNHEY, CDR2 SVGAGI.

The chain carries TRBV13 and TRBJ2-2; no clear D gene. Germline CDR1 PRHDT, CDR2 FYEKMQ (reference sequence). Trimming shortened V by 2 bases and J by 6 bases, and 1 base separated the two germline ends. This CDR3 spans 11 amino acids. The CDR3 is CASSLPGELFF. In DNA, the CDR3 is TGTGCCAGCAGCTTACCCGGGGAGCTGTTTTTT.

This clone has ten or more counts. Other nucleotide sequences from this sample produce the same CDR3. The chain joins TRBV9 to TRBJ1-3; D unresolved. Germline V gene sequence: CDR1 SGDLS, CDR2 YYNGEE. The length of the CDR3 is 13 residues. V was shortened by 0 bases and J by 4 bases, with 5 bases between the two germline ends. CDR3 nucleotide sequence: TGTGCCAGCAGCGTAGAAGGAGGAAACACCATATATTTT. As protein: CASSVEGGNTIYF.

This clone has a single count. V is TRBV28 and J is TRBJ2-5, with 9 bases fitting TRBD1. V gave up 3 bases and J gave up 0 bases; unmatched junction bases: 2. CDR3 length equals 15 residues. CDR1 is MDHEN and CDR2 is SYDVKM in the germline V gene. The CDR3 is CASSFRDRDQETQYF. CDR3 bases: TGTGCCAGCAGTTTTCGGGACAGGGACCAAGAGACCCAGTACTTC.

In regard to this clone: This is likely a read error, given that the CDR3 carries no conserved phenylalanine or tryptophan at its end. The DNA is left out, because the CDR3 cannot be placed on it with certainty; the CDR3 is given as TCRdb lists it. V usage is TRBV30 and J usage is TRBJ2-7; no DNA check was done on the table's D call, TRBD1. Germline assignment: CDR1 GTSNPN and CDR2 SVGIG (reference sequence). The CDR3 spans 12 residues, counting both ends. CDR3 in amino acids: CAWSARQGPLRH.

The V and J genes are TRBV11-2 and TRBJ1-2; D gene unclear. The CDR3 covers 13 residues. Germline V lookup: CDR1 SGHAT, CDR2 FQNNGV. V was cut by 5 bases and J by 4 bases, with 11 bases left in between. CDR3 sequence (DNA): TGTGCCAGCAGCCCTATTCGAGTCTATGGCTACACCTTC. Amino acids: CASSPIRVYGYTF.

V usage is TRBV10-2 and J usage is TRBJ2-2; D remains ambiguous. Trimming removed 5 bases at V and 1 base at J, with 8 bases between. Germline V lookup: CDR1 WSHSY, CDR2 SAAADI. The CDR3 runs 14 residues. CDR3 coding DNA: TGCGCCAGCAGTCCCGACGGGAACACCGGGGAGCTGTTTTTT. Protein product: CASSPDGNTGELFF.

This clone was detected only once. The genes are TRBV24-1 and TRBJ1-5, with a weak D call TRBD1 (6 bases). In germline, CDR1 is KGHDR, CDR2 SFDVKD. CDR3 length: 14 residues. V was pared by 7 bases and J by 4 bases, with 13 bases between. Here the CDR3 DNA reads TGTGCCACCAGCCAGACAGGACAGAATCAGCCCCAGCATTTT. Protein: CATSQTGQNQPQHF.

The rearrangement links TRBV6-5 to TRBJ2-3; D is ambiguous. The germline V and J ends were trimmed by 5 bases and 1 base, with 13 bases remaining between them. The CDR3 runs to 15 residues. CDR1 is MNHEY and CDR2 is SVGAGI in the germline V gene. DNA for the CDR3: TGTGCCAGCAGTCGGCTCAGTAGAGGCACAGATACGCAGTATTTT. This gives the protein CASSRLSRGTDTQYF.

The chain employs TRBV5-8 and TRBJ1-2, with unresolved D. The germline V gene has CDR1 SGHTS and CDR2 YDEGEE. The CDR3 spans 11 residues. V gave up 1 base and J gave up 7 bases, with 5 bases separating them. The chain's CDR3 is CASSLWVGYTF. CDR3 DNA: TGTGCCAGCAGCTTGTGGGTTGGCTACACCTTC.

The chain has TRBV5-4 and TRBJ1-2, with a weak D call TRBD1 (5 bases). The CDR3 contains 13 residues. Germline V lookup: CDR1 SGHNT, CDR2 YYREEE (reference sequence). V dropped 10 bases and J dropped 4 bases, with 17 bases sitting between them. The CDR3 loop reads CASKRGFGYGYTF. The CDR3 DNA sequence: TGTGCCTCTAAGAGGGGATTCGGCTATGGCTACACCTTC.

CDR3 loop: CASSEWGGNTEAFF. The CDR3 bases are TGTGCCAGCAGTGAGTGGGGGGGGAACACTGAAGCTTTCTTT. The V gene is TRBV6-1, the J gene TRBJ1-1; D perhaps matches TRBD1 (5 bases). The V end lost 3 bases, the J end lost 1 base, and 9 bases lay between the germline ends. Looked up from germline, CDR1 is MNHNS and CDR2 is SASEGT. The CDR3 has 14 residues.

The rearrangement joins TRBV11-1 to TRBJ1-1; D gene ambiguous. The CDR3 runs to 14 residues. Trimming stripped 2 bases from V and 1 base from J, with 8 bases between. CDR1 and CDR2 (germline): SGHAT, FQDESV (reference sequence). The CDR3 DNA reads TGTGCCAGCAGCTTACTGCGTGGGAACACTGAAGCTTTCTTT. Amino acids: CASSLLRGNTEAFF.